This T cell receptor beta chain derives from a study of blood T cell repertoires in COVID-19. Whole-study context: The samples span acute and convalescent COVID-19 from the United States, Italy and Spain. PBMCs, B-cell-depleted T cells, or T cells provided the cDNA or gDNA that made up the material.

The CDR3 consists of 14 residues. Germline CDR1 SGDLS, CDR2 YYNGEE. V was trimmed by 1 base and J by 4 bases, leaving 11 bases between them. The authors' processing: It was from reference gene primer amplification that nucleated cell counts were estimated. Sequencing was performed with immunoSEQ multiplex PCR; in TCRdb, only in-frame clones are kept and a portion is missing. V, J and clone size are taken as reported in that table, and D and trimming were inferred from the DNA itself. The sample has 150,000 or so clones, 75% to 90% seen once. This chain uses TRBV9 with TRBJ1-1; unclear D gene. The source material was peripheral blood. The receptor comes from a woman aged 40 to 50 with acute or convalescent COVID-19. Here the CDR3 reads CASSVSGMATEAFF. The CDR3 DNA reads TGTGCCAGCAGCGTATCCGGGATGGCCACTGAAGCTTTCTTT.